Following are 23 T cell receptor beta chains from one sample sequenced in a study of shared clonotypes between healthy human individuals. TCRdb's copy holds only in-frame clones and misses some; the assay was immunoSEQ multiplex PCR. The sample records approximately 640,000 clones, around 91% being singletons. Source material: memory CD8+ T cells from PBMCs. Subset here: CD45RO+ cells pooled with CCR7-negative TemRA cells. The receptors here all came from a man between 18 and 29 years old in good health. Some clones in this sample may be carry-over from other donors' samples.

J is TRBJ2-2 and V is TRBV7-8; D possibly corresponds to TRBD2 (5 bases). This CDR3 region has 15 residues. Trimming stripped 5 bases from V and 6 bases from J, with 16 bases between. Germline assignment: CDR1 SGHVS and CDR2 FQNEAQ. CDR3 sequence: CASSPDYPSAGELFF. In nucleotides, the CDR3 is TGTGCCAGCAGCCCCGACTACCCATCGGCCGGGGAGCTGTTTTTT.

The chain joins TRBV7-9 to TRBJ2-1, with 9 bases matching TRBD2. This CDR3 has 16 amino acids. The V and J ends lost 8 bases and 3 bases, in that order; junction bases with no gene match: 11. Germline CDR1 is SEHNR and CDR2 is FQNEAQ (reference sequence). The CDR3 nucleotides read TGTGCCAGCCGAGCTTCCTGGACTAGCGTCTACAATGAGCAGTTCTTC. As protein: CASRASWTSVYNEQFF.

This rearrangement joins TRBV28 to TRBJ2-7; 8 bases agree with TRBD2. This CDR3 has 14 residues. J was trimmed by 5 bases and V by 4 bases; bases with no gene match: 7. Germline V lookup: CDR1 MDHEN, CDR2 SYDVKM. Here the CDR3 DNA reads TGTGCCAGCAGTTCTCTAAGGACTAGCAACGAGCAGTACTTC. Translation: CASSSLRTSNEQYF.

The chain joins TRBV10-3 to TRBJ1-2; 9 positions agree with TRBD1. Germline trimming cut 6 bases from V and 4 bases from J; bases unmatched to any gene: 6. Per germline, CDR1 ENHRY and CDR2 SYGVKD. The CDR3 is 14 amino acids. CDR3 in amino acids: CAIRPKDRGYGYTF. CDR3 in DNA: TGTGCCATCAGACCAAAGGACAGGGGCTATGGCTACACCTTC.

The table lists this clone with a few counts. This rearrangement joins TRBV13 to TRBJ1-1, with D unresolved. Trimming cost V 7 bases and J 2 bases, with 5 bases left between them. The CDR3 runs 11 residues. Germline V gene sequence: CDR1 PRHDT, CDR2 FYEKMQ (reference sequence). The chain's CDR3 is CASTENTEAFF. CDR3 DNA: TGTGCCAGCACAGAAAACACTGAAGCTTTCTTT.

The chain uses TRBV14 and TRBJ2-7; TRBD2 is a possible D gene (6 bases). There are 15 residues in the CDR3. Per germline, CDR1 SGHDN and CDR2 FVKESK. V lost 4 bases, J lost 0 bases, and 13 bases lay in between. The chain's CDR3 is CASSRAVTSSYEQYF. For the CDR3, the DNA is TGTGCCAGCAGCCGGGCGGTGACTAGCTCCTACGAGCAGTACTTC.

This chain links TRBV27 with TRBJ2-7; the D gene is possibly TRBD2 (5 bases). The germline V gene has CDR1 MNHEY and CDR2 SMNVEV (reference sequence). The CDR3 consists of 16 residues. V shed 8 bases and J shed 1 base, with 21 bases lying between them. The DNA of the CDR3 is TGTGCCAGCCGACCCGGCCCGGGGTTTAGTTCCTACGAGCAGTACTTC. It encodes CASRPGPGFSSYEQYF.

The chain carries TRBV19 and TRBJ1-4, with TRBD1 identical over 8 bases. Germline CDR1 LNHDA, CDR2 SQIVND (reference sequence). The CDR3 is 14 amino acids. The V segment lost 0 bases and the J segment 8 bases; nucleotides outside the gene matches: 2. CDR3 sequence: CASSIEGTGEKLFF. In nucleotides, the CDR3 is TGTGCCAGTAGTATAGAAGGGACAGGAGAAAAACTGTTTTTT.

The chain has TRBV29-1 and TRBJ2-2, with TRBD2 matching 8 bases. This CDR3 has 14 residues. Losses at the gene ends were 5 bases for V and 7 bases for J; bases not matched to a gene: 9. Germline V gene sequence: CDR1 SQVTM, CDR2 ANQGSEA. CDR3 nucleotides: TGCAGCGTTACACCTCGGGGGGGTTTCGGGGAGCTGTTTTTT. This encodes CSVTPRGGFGELFF.

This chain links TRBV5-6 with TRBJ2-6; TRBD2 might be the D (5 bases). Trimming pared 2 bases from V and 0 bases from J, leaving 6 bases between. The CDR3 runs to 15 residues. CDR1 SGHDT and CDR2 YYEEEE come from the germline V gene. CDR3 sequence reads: CASSFGVSGANVLTF. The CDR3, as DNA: TGTGCCAGCAGCTTCGGGGTCTCTGGGGCCAACGTCCTGACTTTC.

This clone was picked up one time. The CDR3 region is CASSQTDYSGNTIYF. As DNA, the CDR3 is TGCGCCAGCAGCCAAACAGACTACTCTGGAAACACCATATATTTT. The gene calls are TRBV4-1 and TRBJ1-3, with D hard to call. V lost 2 bases and J 0 bases, leaving 8 bases between the germline ends. The V gene's germline CDR1 is MGHRA and CDR2 YSYEKL. This CDR3 spans 15 amino acids.

For the CDR3, the DNA is TGTGCCAGCAGCGCGCATACCGGGGCTGGAAACACCATATATTTT. Residues: CASSAHTGAGNTIYF. This sequence joins TRBV9 and TRBJ1-3, with D unclear. This CDR3 is 15 amino acids long. Germline assignment: CDR1 SGDLS and CDR2 YYNGEE. V was trimmed by 3 bases and J by 2 bases, leaving 12 bases between them.

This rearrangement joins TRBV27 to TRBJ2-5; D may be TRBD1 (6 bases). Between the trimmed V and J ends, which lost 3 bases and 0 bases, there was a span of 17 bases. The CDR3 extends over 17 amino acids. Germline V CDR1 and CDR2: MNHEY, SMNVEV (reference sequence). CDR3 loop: CASSFTRDTLYQETQYF. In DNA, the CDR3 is TGTGCCAGCAGTTTTACTCGGGACACACTCTACCAAGAGACCCAGTACTTC.

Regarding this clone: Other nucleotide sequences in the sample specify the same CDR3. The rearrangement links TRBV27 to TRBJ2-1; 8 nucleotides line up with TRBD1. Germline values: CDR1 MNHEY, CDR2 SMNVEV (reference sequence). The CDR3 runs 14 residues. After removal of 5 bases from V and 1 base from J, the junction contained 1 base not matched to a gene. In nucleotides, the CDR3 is TGTGCCAGCAGTACAGGGGGATCCTACAATGAGCAGTTCTTC. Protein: CASSTGGSYNEQFF.

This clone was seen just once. The CDR3 bases are TGTGCCAGCAGTTACTTTAGGGACAGCCCCAACACTGAAGCTTTCTTT. It yields the protein CASSYFRDSPNTEAFF. The J gene is TRBJ1-1, the V gene TRBV6-5; TRBD1 agrees at 7 bases. V shed 1 base, J shed 2 bases, and the junction held 7 bases outside the gene matches. The germline V gene has CDR1 MNHEY and CDR2 SVGAGI. The CDR3 length is 16 residues.

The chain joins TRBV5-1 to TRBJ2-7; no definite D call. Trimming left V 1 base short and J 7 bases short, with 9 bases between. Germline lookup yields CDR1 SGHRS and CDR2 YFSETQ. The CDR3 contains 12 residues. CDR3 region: CASSLRKGEQYF. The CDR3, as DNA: TGCGCCAGCAGCTTGCGTAAAGGGGAGCAGTACTTC.

CDR3 bases: TGTGCCAGTAGGTACAGGGGCATGAACACTGAAGCTTTCTTT. It is translated as CASRYRGMNTEAFF. V usage is TRBV19 and J usage is TRBJ1-1; 7 bases agree with TRBD1. CDR3 length: 14 amino acids. Looked up from germline, CDR1 is LNHDA and CDR2 is SQIVND (reference sequence). The V gene end was trimmed by 6 bases and the J gene end by 0 bases; junction bases not matched to a gene: 4.

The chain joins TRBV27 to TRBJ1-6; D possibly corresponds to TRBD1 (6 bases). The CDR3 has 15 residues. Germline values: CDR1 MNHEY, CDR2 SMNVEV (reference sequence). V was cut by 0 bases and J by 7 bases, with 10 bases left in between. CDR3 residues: CASSLSYRANSPLHF. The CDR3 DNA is TGTGCCAGCAGTTTATCGTACAGGGCGAATTCACCCCTCCACTTT.

CDR3 protein: CASSLRTGVQPQHF. Here the CDR3 DNA reads TGTGCCAGCAGCCTACGGACAGGGGTTCAGCCCCAGCATTTT. The V gene is TRBV5-8, the J gene TRBJ1-5; 9 bases line up with TRBD1. Germline values: CDR1 SGHTS, CDR2 YDEGEE. The CDR3 runs 14 residues. J was trimmed by 6 bases and V by 4 bases; bases with no gene match: 5.

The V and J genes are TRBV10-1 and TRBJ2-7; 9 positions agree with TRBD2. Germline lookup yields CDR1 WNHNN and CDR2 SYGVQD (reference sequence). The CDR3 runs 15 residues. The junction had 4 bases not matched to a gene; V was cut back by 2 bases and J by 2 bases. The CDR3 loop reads CASSEGLASTYEQYF. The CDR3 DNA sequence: TGCGCCAGCAGTGAGGGACTAGCGAGTACCTACGAGCAGTACTTC.

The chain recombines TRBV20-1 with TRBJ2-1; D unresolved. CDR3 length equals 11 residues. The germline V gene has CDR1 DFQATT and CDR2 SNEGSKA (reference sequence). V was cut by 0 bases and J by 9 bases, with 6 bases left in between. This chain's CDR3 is CSAREALEQFF. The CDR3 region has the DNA TGCAGTGCTAGAGAGGCCCTTGAGCAGTTCTTC.

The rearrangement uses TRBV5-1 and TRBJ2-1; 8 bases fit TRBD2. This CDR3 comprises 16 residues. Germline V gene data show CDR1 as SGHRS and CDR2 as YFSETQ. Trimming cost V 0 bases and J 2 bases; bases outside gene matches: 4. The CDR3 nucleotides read TGCGCCAGCAGCTTGGCCGCGGGAGGACCCTACAATGAGCAGTTCTTC. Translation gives CASSLAAGGPYNEQFF.

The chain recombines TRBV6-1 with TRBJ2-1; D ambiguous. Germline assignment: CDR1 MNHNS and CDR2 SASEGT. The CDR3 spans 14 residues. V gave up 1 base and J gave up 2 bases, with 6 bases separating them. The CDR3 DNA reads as TGTGCCAGCAGTGAAGTTTGGCCCTACAATGAGCAGTTCTTC. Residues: CASSEVWPYNEQFF.